Listed below are T cell receptor beta chains from one sample, sequenced in a study of shared clonotypes between healthy human individuals. Some clones are missing from TCRdb's copy, which holds only in-frame ones; the method was immunoSEQ multiplex PCR. The repertoire holds approximately 720,000 clones, with approximately 79% as singletons. The specimen was memory CD4+ T cells sorted from blood. These receptors all stem from a woman younger than 45 in good health. Both conserved end residues are part of each CDR3. The order of the fields is J gene, D gene, V gene, clone size, CDR3 protein, CDR3 DNA. D genes are given only for firm matches. Not every row has a clone size; where given, it reads once, few, many or a size class.

>TRBJ1-1|NA|TRBV5-6|NA
CASSLIQGLITEAFF
TGTGCCAGCAGCCTAATACAGGGACTAATCACTGAAGCTTTCTTT
>TRBJ2-3|NA|TRBV2|once
CASGVGVTDTQYF
TGTGCCAGCGGGGTAGGAGTCACAGATACGCAGTATTTT
>TRBJ2-7|TRBD1|TRBV28|NA
CASIHPGTGGHPRDKQYF
TGTGCCAGCATCCACCCTGGGACAGGGGGCCATCCAAGGGATAAGCAGTACTTC
>TRBJ1-5|NA|TRBV11-3|few
CASSLAGASNQPQHF
TGTGCCAGCAGCTTAGCCGGTGCTAGCAATCAGCCCCAGCATTTT
>TRBJ1-1|NA|TRBV28|NA
CASSPGAMNTEAFF
TGTGCCAGCAGTCCAGGGGCGATGAACACTGAAGCTTTCTTT
>TRBJ1-1|NA|TRBV7-6|NA
CASSLQTGQTNTEAFF
TGTGCCAGCAGCTTACAAACAGGACAGACCAACACTGAAGCTTTCTTT
>TRBJ1-5|TRBD1|TRBV28|NA
CASSLYGRGGYQPQHF
TGTGCCAGCAGTTTATATGGCAGGGGGGGGTATCAGCCCCAGCATTTT
>TRBJ1-2|NA|TRBV7-2|NA
CASSLQFKGYTF
TGTGCCAGCAGCTTACAATTCAAGGGGTACACCTTC
>TRBJ2-3|TRBD1|TRBV2|NA
CASSPRRTGSAQSTQYF
TGTGCCAGCAGTCCTCGGAGGACAGGGTCGGCACAGAGCACGCAGTATTTT
>TRBJ1-2|NA|TRBV28|NA
CASSSPGRFGYTF
TGTGCCAGCAGTTCCCCGGGACGGTTCGGCTACACCTTC
>TRBJ2-1|NA|TRBV15|few
CATSSRAITGHEQFF
TGTGCCACCAGCAGCCGGGCTATTACTGGGCATGAGCAGTTCTTC
>TRBJ1-2|NA|TRBV28|NA
CASRSTGSNYGYTF
TGTGCCAGCAGAAGTACAGGGTCTAACTATGGCTACACCTTC
>TRBJ1-1|NA|TRBV5-1|NA
CASSPDTNTEAFF
TGCGCCAGCAGCCCGGACACGAACACTGAAGCTTTCTTT
>TRBJ1-6|NA|TRBV6-5|NA
CASSKDSPYNSPLHF
TGTGCCAGCAGCAAAGACAGTCCCTATAATTCACCCCTCCACTTT
>TRBJ1-1|NA|TRBV5-1|NA
CATAGTVNTEAFF
TGCGCCACTGCCGGGACGGTGAACACTGAAGCTTTCTTT
>TRBJ2-7|TRBD2|TRBV19|NA
CASSRGTSGRRDEQYF
TGTGCCAGTAGTAGGGGGACTAGCGGGCGGCGGGACGAGCAGTACTTC
>TRBJ2-5|NA|TRBV7-9|few
CASSLAESRGQETQYF
TGTGCCAGCAGCTTAGCCGAGTCAAGGGGCCAAGAGACCCAGTACTTC
>TRBJ2-5|NA|TRBV7-9|NA
CASSLGVLAFQETQYF
TGTGCCAGCAGCTTAGGGGTTTTAGCGTTCCAAGAGACCCAGTACTTC
>TRBJ2-7|NA|TRBV30|NA
CAWSVLRLESSGTPYEQYF
TGTGCCTGGAGTGTATTAAGGTTGGAGAGTTCGGGGACTCCCTACGAGCAGTACTTC
>TRBJ1-2|NA|TRBV28|few
CASRLAGNYGYTF
TGTGCCAGCAGGCTGGCAGGGAACTATGGCTACACCTTC
>TRBJ2-3|NA|TRBV5-4|NA
CASSLDLASTDTQYF
TGTGCCAGCAGCTTGGACCTCGCCTCCACAGATACGCAGTATTTT
>TRBJ2-7|TRBD1|TRBV28|NA
CASSLQPGQGYEQYF
TGTGCCAGCAGTTTACAACCTGGACAGGGATACGAGCAGTACTTC
>TRBJ2-7|NA|TRBV7-8|NA
CASSQFTGTYEQYF
TGTGCCAGCAGTCAATTCACAGGGACCTACGAGCAGTACTTC
>TRBJ1-2|TRBD1|TRBV5-6|once
CASTGTGGTYGYTF
TGTGCCAGCACCGGGACAGGGGGCACCTATGGCTACACCTTC
>TRBJ2-1|NA|TRBV2|few
CASSLKNEQFF
TGTGCCAGCAGTCTAAAGAATGAGCAGTTCTTC
>TRBJ2-1|TRBD2|TRBV7-6|few
CASSLGVRESEQFF
TGTGCCAGCAGCTTAGGGGTGCGGGAGAGTGAGCAGTTCTTC
>TRBJ1-1|NA|TRBV10-1|NA
CASSESGGLNTEAFF
TGCGCCAGCAGTGAGTCCGGGGGATTGAACACTGAAGCTTTCTTT
>TRBJ1-5|NA|TRBV7-9|NA
CASSSLPGQPQHF
TGTGCCAGCAGCTCTCTGCCCGGACAGCCCCAGCATTTT
>TRBJ1-2|TRBD1|TRBV28|NA
CASRPGQGYGYTF
TGTGCCAGCAGGCCCGGACAGGGCTATGGCTACACCTTC
>TRBJ1-2|NA|TRBV4-1|many
CASSQGTGGASGYTF
TGCGCCAGCAGCCAAGGGACCGGGGGGGCTAGCGGCTACACCTTC
>TRBJ2-1|NA|TRBV7-9|few
CASSSGAGTGYEQFF
TGTGCCAGCAGTTCCGGGGCGGGGACGGGCTATGAGCAGTTCTTC
>TRBJ1-1|NA|TRBV29-1|NA
CSVELSAGRTEAFF
TGCAGCGTTGAACTTTCGGCAGGGCGGACTGAAGCTTTCTTT
>TRBJ1-1|NA|TRBV2|few
CASSMGRTEAFF
TGTGCCAGCAGTATGGGGCGCACTGAAGCTTTCTTT
>TRBJ1-1|TRBD1|TRBV28|once
CAIEQGPMNTEAFF
TGTGCCATCGAACAGGGGCCCATGAACACTGAAGCTTTCTTT
>TRBJ2-5|TRBD2|TRBV5-1|NA
CASSLGVAGEGETQYF
TGCGCCAGCAGCTTGGGGGTGGCGGGAGAAGGTGAGACCCAGTACTTC
>TRBJ2-1|NA|TRBV7-2|few
CASSSQRGNEQFF
TGTGCCAGCAGCTCACAAAGGGGGAATGAGCAGTTCTTC
>TRBJ2-7|NA|TRBV28|NA
CASSLSRPSYEQYF
TGTGCCAGCAGTTTGAGTCGGCCTTCCTACGAGCAGTACTTC
>TRBJ1-1|NA|TRBV27|once
CASSFKGNTEAFF
TGTGCCAGCAGTTTCAAAGGAAACACTGAAGCTTTCTTT
>TRBJ2-1|NA|TRBV27|NA
CASSLDDRSYNEQFF
TGTGCCAGCAGTTTAGACGACCGCTCCTACAATGAGCAGTTCTTC
>TRBJ2-3|TRBD2|TRBV5-1|few
CASSGGSPRTDTQYF
TGCGCCAGCAGCGGCGGGAGTCCCCGCACAGATACGCAGTATTTT
>TRBJ1-3|NA|TRBV28|NA
CASRGDLTISGNTIYF
TGTGCCAGCAGAGGGGACCTTACGATCTCTGGAAACACCATATATTTT
>TRBJ1-2|NA|TRBV6-1|NA
CASSDRRPYGYTF
TGTGCCAGCAGCGACAGGAGGCCCTATGGCTACACCTTC
>TRBJ2-1|TRBD2|TRBV14|NA
CASSRFLAGAYNEQFF
TGTGCCAGCAGTCGATTCCTAGCGGGAGCTTACAATGAGCAGTTCTTC
>TRBJ1-2|TRBD1|TRBV6-6|few
CASSPTGDYGYTF
TGTGCCAGCAGTCCTACAGGGGACTATGGCTACACCTTC
>TRBJ2-7|NA|TRBV18|NA
CASSPGGLGGTYEQYF
TGTGCCAGCTCACCAGGGGGTCTGGGGGGCACCTACGAGCAGTACTTC
>TRBJ2-1|TRBD1|TRBV7-6|NA
CASSKDNWLTDRDYNEQFF
TGTGCCAGCAGCAAAGACAACTGGTTGACGGACAGGGACTACAATGAGCAGTTCTTC
>TRBJ2-7|NA|TRBV7-8|NA
CASSFAGEAYEQYF
TGTGCCAGCAGCTTCGCAGGCGAAGCCTACGAGCAGTACTTC
>TRBJ2-3|TRBD2|TRBV18|NA
CASSPRLAGVTDTQYF
TGTGCCAGCTCACCACGACTAGCGGGAGTCACAGATACGCAGTATTTT
>TRBJ1-2|TRBD1|TRBV2|NA
CASSRDREGGYTF
TGTGCCAGCAGTAGGGACAGAGAAGGTGGCTACACCTTC
>TRBJ2-1|NA|TRBV29-1|NA
CSVVGDREQFF
TGCAGCGTTGTGGGGGACCGTGAGCAGTTCTTC
>TRBJ2-1|TRBD1|TRBV5-1|NA
CASSVSGTGVYNEQFF
TGCGCCAGCAGCGTGTCCGGGACAGGGGTCTACAATGAGCAGTTCTTC
>TRBJ2-7|TRBD1|TRBV28|NA
CASSGQGERSYEQYF
TGTGCCAGCAGTGGACAGGGTGAGAGGTCCTACGAGCAGTACTTC
>TRBJ1-2|TRBD1|TRBV18|once
CASSEGQGGYGYTF
TGTGCCAGCTCAGAGGGACAGGGAGGCTATGGCTACACCTTC
>TRBJ2-7|NA|TRBV2|NA
CASSDEGAEQYF
TGTGCCAGCAGTGACGAAGGAGCCGAGCAGTACTTC
>TRBJ1-1|NA|TRBV7-9|NA
CASSFNFWGLNTEAFF
TGTGCCAGCAGCTTCAACTTTTGGGGGTTGAACACTGAAGCTTTCTTT
>TRBJ2-2|NA|TRBV2|NA
CASRLIDTGELFF
TGTGCCAGCAGGCTCATAGACACCGGGGAGCTGTTTTTT
>TRBJ1-1|TRBD1|TRBV5-1|many
CASSSGQENTEAFF
TGCGCCAGCAGCTCGGGACAGGAGAACACTGAAGCTTTCTTT
>TRBJ1-2|TRBD1|TRBV19|NA
CASSLGDRTYGYTF
TGTGCCAGTAGCCTGGGGGACAGGACCTATGGCTACACCTTC
>TRBJ2-1|NA|TRBV10-1|NA
CATEPGVDNEQFF
TGCGCCACCGAACCGGGAGTTGACAATGAGCAGTTCTTC